The TCR beta chain under discussion was sequenced for a study of blood T cells in healthy people across ages. V lost 8 bases and J 1 base, leaving 8 bases between the germline ends. The CDR3 contains 11 residues. CDR1 is SQVTM and CDR2 is ANQGSEA in the germline V gene. Together with a sample-barcoded 5' primer, a J-beta primer mix was included in a second PCR lasting about 6 to 11 cycles. TCRdb fed the 5' RACE reads into MiXCR, producing one record per CDR3 protein. The sample lists 1.5 million to 2 million distinct CDR3 sequences; about 31% were seen once. This clonotype came up a few times. This TCR was recovered from a woman between 25 and 40 years old in good health. The sample was blood. The chain is built from TRBV29-1 and TRBJ1-1; D is undetermined. This chain's CDR3 is CSSERNTEAFF. CDR3 DNA sequence: TGCAGCTCGGAGAGGAACACTGAAGCTTTCTTT. The full variable domain, rest sourced from reference TRBV29-1 and TRBJ1-1, is SAVISQKPSRDICQRGTSLTIQCQVDSQVTMMFWYRQQPGQSLTLIATANQGSEATYESGFVIDKFPISRPNLTFSTLTVSNMSPEDSSIYLCSSERNTEAFFGQGTRLTVV.